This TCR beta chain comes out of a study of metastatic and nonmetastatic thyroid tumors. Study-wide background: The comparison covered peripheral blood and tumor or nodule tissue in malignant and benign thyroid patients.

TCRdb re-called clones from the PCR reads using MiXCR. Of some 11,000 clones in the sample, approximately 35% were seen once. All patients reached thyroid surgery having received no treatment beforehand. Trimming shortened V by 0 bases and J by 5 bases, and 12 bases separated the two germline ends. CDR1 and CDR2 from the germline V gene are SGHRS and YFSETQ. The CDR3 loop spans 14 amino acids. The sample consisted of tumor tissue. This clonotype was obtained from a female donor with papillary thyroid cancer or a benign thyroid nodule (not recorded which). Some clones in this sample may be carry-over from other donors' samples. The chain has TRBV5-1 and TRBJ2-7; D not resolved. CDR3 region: CASSLVGFGDEQYF. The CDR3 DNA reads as TGCGCCAGCAGCTTGGTAGGGTTCGGCGACGAGCAGTACTTC. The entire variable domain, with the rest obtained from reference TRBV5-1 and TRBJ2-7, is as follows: KAGVTQTPRYLIKTRGQQVTLSCSPISGHRSVSWYQQTPGQGLQFLFEYFSETQRNKGNFPGRFSGRQFSNSRSEMNVSTLELGDSALYLCASSLVGFGDEQYFGPGTRLTVT.